The subject of this entry is one TCR beta chain. Antigen: not known. The sample originates from a study of cytomegalovirus exposure and HLA in healthy donors. Primers for the PCR totalled 60 Vbeta and 13 Jbeta. Authors' data handling: In a later analysis, around 12 million of approximately 81 million unique beta chains occurred in at least two donors. The table came from immunoSEQ multiplex PCR; TCRdb's copy has only in-frame clones and leaves some out. The V and J calls and clone size are taken from that table; D and trimming were inferred from the DNA. This sample carries some 130,000 clones, around 79% of them seen once, and the ten largest clones take 6.5%. Germline V gives CDR1 SGDLS, CDR2 YYNGEE. V lost 0 bases, J lost 8 bases, and 20 bases lay in between. The CDR3 totals 16 residues. Broader study findings: Most TCR beta V segments were productive about 87% or about 30% of the time in an earlier analysis. The study labeled more than 150 TCR beta chains cytomegalovirus-associated.

This chain connects TRBV9 to TRBJ1-2, with no clear D. The sequenced sample consisted of PBMCs. This TCR derives from a middle-aged man in good health and CMV-seropositive. The CDR3 coding sequence is TGTGCCAGCAGCGTAGTTGTGCCTTGGGCAGTTTTAGGCTACACCTTC. Its protein is CASSVVVPWAVLGYTF.